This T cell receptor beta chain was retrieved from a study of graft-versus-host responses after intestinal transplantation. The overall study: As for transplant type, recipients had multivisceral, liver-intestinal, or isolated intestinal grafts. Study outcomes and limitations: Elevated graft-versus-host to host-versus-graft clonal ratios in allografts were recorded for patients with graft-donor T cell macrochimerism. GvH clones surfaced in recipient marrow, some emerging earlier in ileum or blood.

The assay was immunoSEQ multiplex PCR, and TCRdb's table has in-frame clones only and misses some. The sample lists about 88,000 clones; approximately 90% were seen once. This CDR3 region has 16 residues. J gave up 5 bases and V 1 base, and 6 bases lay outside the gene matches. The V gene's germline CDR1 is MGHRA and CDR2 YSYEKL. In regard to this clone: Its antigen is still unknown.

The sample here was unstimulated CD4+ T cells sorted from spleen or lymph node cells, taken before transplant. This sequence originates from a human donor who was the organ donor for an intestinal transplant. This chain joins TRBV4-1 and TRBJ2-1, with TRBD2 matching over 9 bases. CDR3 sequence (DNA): TGCGCCAGCAGCCAAGGAAATGTAGCGGGGGACAATGAGCAGTTCTTC. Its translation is CASSQGNVAGDNEQFF.